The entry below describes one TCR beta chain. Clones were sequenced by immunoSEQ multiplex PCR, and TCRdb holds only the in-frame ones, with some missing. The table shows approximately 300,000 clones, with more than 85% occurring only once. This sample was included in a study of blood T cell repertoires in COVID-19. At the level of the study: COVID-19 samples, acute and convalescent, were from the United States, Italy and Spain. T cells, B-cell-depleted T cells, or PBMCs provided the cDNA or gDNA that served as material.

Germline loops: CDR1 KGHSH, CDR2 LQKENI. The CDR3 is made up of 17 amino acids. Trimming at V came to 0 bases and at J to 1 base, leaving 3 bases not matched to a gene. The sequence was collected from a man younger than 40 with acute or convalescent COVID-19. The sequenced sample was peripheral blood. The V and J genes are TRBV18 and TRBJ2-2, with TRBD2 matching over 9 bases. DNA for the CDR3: TGTGCCAGCTCACCACCGGTAGCGGGAGTGAACACCGGGGAGCTGTTTTTT. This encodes CASSPPVAGVNTGELFF.